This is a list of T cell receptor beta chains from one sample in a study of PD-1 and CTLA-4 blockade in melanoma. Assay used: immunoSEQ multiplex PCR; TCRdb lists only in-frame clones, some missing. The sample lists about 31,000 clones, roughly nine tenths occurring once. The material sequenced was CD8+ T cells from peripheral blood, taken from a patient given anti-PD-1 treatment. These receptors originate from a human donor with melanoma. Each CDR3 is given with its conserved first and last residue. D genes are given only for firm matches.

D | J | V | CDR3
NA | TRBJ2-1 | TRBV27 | CASSFPGTSYNEQFF
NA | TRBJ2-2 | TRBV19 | CASSLHTNTGELFF
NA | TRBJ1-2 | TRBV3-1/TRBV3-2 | CASSQGGTNYGYTF
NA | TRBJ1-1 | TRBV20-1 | CSASFGGTGVPEAFF
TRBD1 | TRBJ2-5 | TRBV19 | CASNTGVGETQYF
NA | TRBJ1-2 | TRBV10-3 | CAISADGASGYTF
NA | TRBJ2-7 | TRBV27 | CASSLTPTYEQYF
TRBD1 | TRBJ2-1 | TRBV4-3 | CASSQGTGDYNEQFF
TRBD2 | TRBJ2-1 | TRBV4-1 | CASSQEVFSGGANEQFF
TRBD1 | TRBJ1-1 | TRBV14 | CASSQTGSGGTEAFF
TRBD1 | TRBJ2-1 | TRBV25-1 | CASKEGQGGLYNEQFF